This T cell receptor beta chain was sequenced for a study of cytomegalovirus exposure and HLA in healthy donors. Study-wide results and limits: In an earlier analysis, in some 500 donors, most V segments appeared productive either ~90% or ~30% of the time.

Germline lookup yields CDR1 MDHEN and CDR2 SYDVKM. This CDR3 is 17 amino acids long. Trimming at V came to 7 bases and at J to 6 bases, leaving 16 bases not matched to a gene. The PCR contained 60 Vbeta and 13 Jbeta primers. This table comes from immunoSEQ multiplex PCR, and its TCRdb copy is limited to in-frame clones, with some not included. The sample holds 180,000 or so clones, around 75% seen once. As concerns this clone: Its antigen remains unidentified.

The receptor was derived from a male donor in good health and CMV-seronegative. The sample was PBMCs. The chain combines TRBV28 with TRBJ2-7, with TRBD2 matching over 12 bases. The CDR3 nucleotides are TGTGCCAGCACCGACCCGACTAGCGGGAGAGTGAAGGGCGAGCAGTACTTC. As protein: CASTDPTSGRVKGEQYF.